Below are 17 T cell receptor beta chains sequenced from a single sample in a study of OX40 agonist ivuxolimab in advanced cancers. Profiled with immunoSEQ multiplex PCR; TCRdb holds only in-frame clones, not every one. The sample lists some 90,000 clones; under 95% were seen once. Sequences were derived from CD4+ or CD8+ T cells sorted from blood, sampled in a trial of the OX40 agonist ivuxolimab. All receptors derive from an adult with an advanced solid tumor such as melanoma, head and neck, liver or kidney cancer.

The chain carries TRBV6-6 and TRBJ2-2; 9 nucleotides agree with TRBD1. V shed 1 base and J 6 bases; nucleotides not matched to a gene: 6. Germline V gene data show CDR1 as MNHNY and CDR2 as SVGAGI (reference sequence). This CDR3 has 16 amino acids. DNA for the CDR3: TGTGCCAGCAGTTACTGGACAGGGGCGACCCCCGGGGAGCTGTTTTTT. Its protein product is CASSYWTGATPGELFF.

This rearrangement joins TRBV29-1 to TRBJ2-5; perhaps TRBD1 as D (5 bases). Trimming took off 4 bases at V and 4 bases at J, with 13 bases between the two ends. CDR1 and CDR2 (germline): SQVTM, ANQGSEA. This CDR3 is 13 amino acids long. The CDR3 sequence: CSVGGWGRETQYF. The CDR3 DNA sequence: TGCAGCGTTGGGGGCTGGGGTCGAGAGACCCAGTACTTC.

The CDR3 loop is CASSPRQGWSYEQYF. The CDR3 DNA follows: TGTGCCAGCAGCCCCCGACAGGGTTGGTCATACGAGCAGTACTTC. The chain has TRBV5-4 and TRBJ2-7; 7 nucleotides line up with TRBD1. The ends lost 4 bases at V and 4 bases at J; junction bases unmatched: 11. Germline lookup yields CDR1 SGHNT and CDR2 YYREEE (reference sequence). The CDR3 has 15 residues.

This clone was found a few times. The rearrangement links TRBV10-1 to TRBJ2-1; TRBD1 agrees at 8 bases. V shed 3 bases and J 2 bases; nucleotides not matched to a gene: 6. The germline gives CDR1 WNHNN, CDR2 SYGVQD (reference sequence). The CDR3 consists of 16 residues. Here the CDR3 DNA reads TGCGCCAGCAGTGACTCCGGGACAGGAGCCTACAATGAGCAGTTCTTC. It codes for CASSDSGTGAYNEQFF.

The V call is TRBV5-1, the J call TRBJ2-7, with 11 bases identical to TRBD1. Germline loops: CDR1 SGHRS, CDR2 YFSETQ. V shed 7 bases and J 6 bases; nucleotides not matched to a gene: 15. There are 16 residues in the CDR3. For the CDR3, the DNA is TGCGCCAGCGGACAGGGGGCGCGGAGGGGGCTCGGCGAGCAGTACTTC. Translated: CASGQGARRGLGEQYF.

This chain connects TRBV28 to TRBJ2-5; D unresolved. V lost 5 bases, J lost 1 base, and 11 bases lay in between. Germline V CDR1 and CDR2: MDHEN, SYDVKM. This CDR3 is built from 14 residues. The CDR3, as DNA: TGTGCCAGCAGTCCCGACCGAATCCAAGAGACCCAGTACTTC. It specifies CASSPDRIQETQYF.

J is TRBJ2-3 and V is TRBV28; tentatively, D is TRBD2 (5 bases). V dropped 3 bases and J dropped 3 bases, with 13 bases sitting between them. Per germline, CDR1 MDHEN and CDR2 SYDVKM. There are 15 residues in the CDR3. CDR3 in amino acids: CASSLLRDQTDTQYF. CDR3 sequence (DNA): TGTGCCAGCAGTTTGCTCCGGGATCAGACAGATACGCAGTATTTT.

This clone was seen a single time. The rearrangement joins TRBV30 to TRBJ2-2, with 9 bases identical to TRBD1. This CDR3 has 15 amino acids. In germline, CDR1 is GTSNPN, CDR2 SVGIG (reference sequence). J was trimmed by 0 bases and V by 3 bases; bases with no gene match: 2. CDR3 coding DNA: TGTGCCTGGAGGCGGGACAGGGCGAACACCGGGGAGCTGTTTTTT. Amino acids: CAWRRDRANTGELFF. The variable domain in full, completed from reference TRBV30 and TRBJ2-2, reads SQTIHQWPATLVQPVGSPLSLECTVEGTSNPNLYWYRQAAGRGLQLLFYSVGIGQISSEVPQNLSASRPQDRQFILSSKKLLLSDSGFYLCAWRRDRANTGELFFGEGSRLTVL.

V usage is TRBV7-6 and J usage is TRBJ2-2; tentatively, D is TRBD1 (5 bases). CDR3 length equals 13 residues. Per the germline V gene, CDR1 is SGHVS and CDR2 is FNYEAQ. V was cut by 9 bases and J by 3 bases, with 11 bases left in between. Here the CDR3 reads CASSGFDTGELFF. CDR3 DNA sequence: TGTGCCAGTTCAGGGTTCGACACCGGGGAGCTGTTTTTT. Full variable domain (missing parts from reference TRBV7-6 and TRBJ2-2): GAGVSQSPRYKVTKRGQDVALRCDPISGHVSLYWYRQALGQGPEFLTYFNYEAQQDKSGLPNDRFSAERPEGSISTLTIQRTEQRDSAMYRCASSGFDTGELFFGEGSRLTVL.

This clone was observed a single time. The chain recombines TRBV5-1 with TRBJ1-3, with 7 bases identical to TRBD1. The CDR3 consists of 17 residues. Germline CDR1 and CDR2: SGHRS and YFSETQ. V shed 0 bases, J shed 0 bases, and the junction held 6 bases outside the gene matches. The CDR3 loop reads CASSLGPGQTSGNTIYF. For the CDR3, the DNA is TGCGCCAGCAGCTTGGGCCCGGGACAGACCTCTGGAAACACCATATATTTT.

As for this clone: One end of the junction varies from germline; a read error may be responsible. This chain uses TRBV7-2 with TRBJ2-2; D call uncertain. This CDR3 spans 12 amino acids. Germline V gene lookup returns CDR1 SGHTA and CDR2 FQGNSA. The CDR3 region has the DNA TGTGCCAGCAGCTTAAACAGCGGGGAGCTGTTTTTT. As protein: CASSLNSGELFF.

The V call is TRBV7-2, the J call TRBJ2-2; tentatively, D is TRBD2 (6 bases). The CDR3 has 15 residues. Trimming pared 4 bases from V and 4 bases from J, leaving 13 bases between. Germline V CDR1 and CDR2: SGHTA, FQGNSA. CDR3 loop: CASSSGPRGTGELFF. CDR3 bases: TGTGCCAGCAGCTCAGGGCCGCGGGGCACCGGGGAGCTGTTTTTT.

The chain links TRBV28 to TRBJ1-1, with 9 bases matching TRBD1. CDR1 MDHEN and CDR2 SYDVKM come from the germline V gene. The CDR3 spans 14 residues. The junction had 6 bases not matched to a gene; V was cut back by 6 bases and J by 4 bases. In DNA, the CDR3 is TGTGCCAGCAGACCCTGGACAGGGGCCACTGAAGCTTTCTTT. It translates to CASRPWTGATEAFF.

The chain combines TRBV29-1 with TRBJ2-5, with D possibly matching TRBD1 (5 bases). V was trimmed by 5 bases and J by 5 bases, leaving 15 bases between them. CDR3 size: 13 residues. The V gene's germline CDR1 is SQVTM and CDR2 ANQGSEA. CDR3 coding DNA: TGCAGCGTTCGCGGTGCAGGGTCCGAGACCCAGTACTTC. Its protein is CSVRGAGSETQYF.

The CDR3 DNA sequence: TGTGCCAGCAGCTGGGGGGGCGCGGGCACCGGGGAGCTGTTTTTT. Translated: CASSWGGAGTGELFF. The chain uses TRBV7-2 and TRBJ2-2, with TRBD2 as a possible D gene (7 bases). Trimming pared 4 bases from V and 4 bases from J, leaving 13 bases between. Germline CDR1 and CDR2: SGHTA and FQGNSA. This CDR3 region has 15 residues.

This clone was detected only a few times. The chain uses TRBV2 and TRBJ2-7; D unresolved. The CDR3 has 11 residues. Germline V lookup: CDR1 SNHLY, CDR2 FYNNEI. V lost 7 bases and J 4 bases, leaving 8 bases between the germline ends. The CDR3 DNA follows: TGTGCCAGCACCACTATTTACGAGCAGTACTTC. Its translation: CASTTIYEQYF.

CDR3 in DNA: TGTGCCAGCAGCCAACAAAGCGGGAGAAACACCGGGGAGCTGTTTTTT. Its translation: CASSQQSGRNTGELFF. This sequence joins TRBV7-3 and TRBJ2-2, with 8 bases lining up with TRBD2. The CDR3 covers 16 residues. Germline V CDR1 and CDR2: SGHTA, FQGTGA. Trimming took 5 bases from V and 2 from J; bases not matched to a gene: 7.